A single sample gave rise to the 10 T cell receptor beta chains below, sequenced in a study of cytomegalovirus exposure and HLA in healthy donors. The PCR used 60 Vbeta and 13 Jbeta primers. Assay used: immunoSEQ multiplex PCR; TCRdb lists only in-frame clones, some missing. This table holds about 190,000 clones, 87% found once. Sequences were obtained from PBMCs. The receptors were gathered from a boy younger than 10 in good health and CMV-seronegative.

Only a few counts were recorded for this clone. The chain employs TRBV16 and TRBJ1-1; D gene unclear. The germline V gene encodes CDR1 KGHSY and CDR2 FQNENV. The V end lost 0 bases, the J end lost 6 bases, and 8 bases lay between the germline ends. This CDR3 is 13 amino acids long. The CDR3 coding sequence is TGTGCCAGCAGCCAATCGACATCCCCTGAAGCTTTCTTT. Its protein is CASSQSTSPEAFF.

The CDR3 spells CASSPTTGGPGDEQFF. CDR3 DNA sequence: TGCGCCAGCAGCCCCACCACAGGGGGGCCTGGGGATGAGCAGTTCTTC. The chain combines TRBV5-1 with TRBJ2-1; 8 bases fit TRBD1. CDR1 is SGHRS and CDR2 is YFSETQ in the germline V gene. The CDR3 is made up of 16 amino acids. V gave up 4 bases and J gave up 8 bases; unmatched junction bases: 14.

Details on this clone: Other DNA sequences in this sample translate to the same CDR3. CDR3 protein: CASSLQGANQPQHF. CDR3 in DNA: TGTGCCAGCAGTTTACAGGGGGCGAATCAGCCCCAGCATTTT. This sequence joins TRBV28 and TRBJ1-5; 8 positions agree with TRBD1. J lost 4 bases, V lost 2 bases, and 1 base had no gene match. The CDR3 has 14 residues. Germline V gene data show CDR1 as MDHEN and CDR2 as SYDVKM.

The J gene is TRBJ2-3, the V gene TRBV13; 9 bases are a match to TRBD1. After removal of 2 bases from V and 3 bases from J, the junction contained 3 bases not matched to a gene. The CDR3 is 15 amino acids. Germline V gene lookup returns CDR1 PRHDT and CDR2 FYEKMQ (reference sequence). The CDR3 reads CASSLRGTGTDTQYF. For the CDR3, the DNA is TGTGCCAGCAGCTTAAGGGGGACAGGGACAGATACGCAGTATTTT.

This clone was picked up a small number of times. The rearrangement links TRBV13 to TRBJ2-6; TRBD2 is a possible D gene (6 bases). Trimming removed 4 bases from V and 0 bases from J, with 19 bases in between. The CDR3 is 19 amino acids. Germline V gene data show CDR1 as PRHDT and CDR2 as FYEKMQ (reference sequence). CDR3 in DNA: TGTGCCAGCAGCTCCCGACATCCGGGGAGGATCTCTGGGGCCAACGTCCTGACTTTC. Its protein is CASSSRHPGRISGANVLTF. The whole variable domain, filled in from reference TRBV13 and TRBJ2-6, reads AAGVIQSPRHLIKEKRETATLKCYPIPRHDTVYWYQQGPGQDPQFLISFYEKMQSDKGSIPDRFSAQQFSDYHSELNMSSLELGDSALYFCASSSRHPGRISGANVLTFGAGSRLTVL.

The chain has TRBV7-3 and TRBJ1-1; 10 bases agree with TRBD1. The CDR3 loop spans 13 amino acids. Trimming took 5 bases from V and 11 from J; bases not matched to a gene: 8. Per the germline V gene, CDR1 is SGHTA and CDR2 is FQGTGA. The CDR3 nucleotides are TGTGCCAGCAGCCTGAGACAGGGGGCGGTGGCTTTCTTT. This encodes CASSLRQGAVAFF.

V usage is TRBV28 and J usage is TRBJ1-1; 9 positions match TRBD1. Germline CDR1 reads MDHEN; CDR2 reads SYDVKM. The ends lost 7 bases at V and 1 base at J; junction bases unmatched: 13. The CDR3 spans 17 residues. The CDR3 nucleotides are TGTGCCAGCATACTCACACGAGGACAGGGGAAGAACACTGAAGCTTTCTTT. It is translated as CASILTRGQGKNTEAFF.

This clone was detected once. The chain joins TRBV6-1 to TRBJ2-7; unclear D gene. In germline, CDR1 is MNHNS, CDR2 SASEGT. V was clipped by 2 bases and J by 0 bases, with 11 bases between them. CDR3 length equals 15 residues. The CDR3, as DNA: TGTGCCAGCAGTGAAAGAGATCGATCCTCCTACGAGCAGTACTTC. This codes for CASSERDRSSYEQYF.

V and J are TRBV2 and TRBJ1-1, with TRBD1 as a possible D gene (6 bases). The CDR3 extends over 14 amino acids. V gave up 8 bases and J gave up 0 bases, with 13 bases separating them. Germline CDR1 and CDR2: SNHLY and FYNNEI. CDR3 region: CASAGAQLNTEAFF. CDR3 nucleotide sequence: TGTGCCAGCGCAGGGGCACAGTTGAACACTGAAGCTTTCTTT.

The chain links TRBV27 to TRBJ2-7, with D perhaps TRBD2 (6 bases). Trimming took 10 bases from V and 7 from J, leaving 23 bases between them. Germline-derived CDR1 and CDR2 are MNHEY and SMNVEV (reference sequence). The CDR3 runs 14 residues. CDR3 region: CATNAGLGPGEQYF. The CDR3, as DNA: TGTGCCACTAATGCGGGACTGGGGCCCGGTGAGCAGTACTTC.